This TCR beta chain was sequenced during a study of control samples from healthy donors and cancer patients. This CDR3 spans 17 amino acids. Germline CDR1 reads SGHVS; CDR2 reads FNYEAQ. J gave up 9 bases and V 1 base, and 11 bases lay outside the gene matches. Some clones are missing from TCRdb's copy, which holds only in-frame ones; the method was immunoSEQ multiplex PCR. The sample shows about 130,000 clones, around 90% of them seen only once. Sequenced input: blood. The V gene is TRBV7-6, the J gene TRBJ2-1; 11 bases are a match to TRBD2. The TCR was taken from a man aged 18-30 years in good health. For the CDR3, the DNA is TGTGCCAGCAGCTTAGAGCTTACTAGCGGGGGATTCGGTGAGCAGTTCTTC. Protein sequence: CASSLELTSGGFGEQFF.